This TCR beta chain was sequenced during a study of control samples from healthy donors and cancer patients. Germline V gives CDR1 SGDLS, CDR2 YYNGEE. V lost 3 bases and J lost 3, with 9 bases in between. The CDR3 consists of 14 residues. Some clones are missing from TCRdb's copy, which holds only in-frame ones; the method was immunoSEQ multiplex PCR. This table holds some 130,000 clones, around 92% found once. The receptor's source is a man aged 50 to 60 with head and neck cancer. What was sequenced was PBMCs. The J gene is TRBJ2-2, the V gene TRBV9, with unresolved D. For the CDR3, the DNA is TGTGCCAGCAGCGGCACGTACGACACCGGGGAGCTGTTTTTT. This translates into CASSGTYDTGELFF. Full variable domain (outside the CDR3, taken from reference TRBV9 and TRBJ2-2): DSGVTQTPKHLITATGQRVTLRCSPRSGDLSVYWYQQSLDQGLQFLIQYYNGEERAKGNILERFSAQQFPDLHSELNLSSLELGDSALYFCASSGTYDTGELFFGEGSRLTVL.